This TCR beta chain comes out of a study of cytomegalovirus exposure and HLA in healthy donors. This clone was detected once. From germline, CDR1 is LGHNA and CDR2 YSLEER. V lost 0 bases to trimming and J lost 0 bases; unmatched junction nucleotides: 3. CDR3 size: 16 residues. PCR employed 60 Vbeta and 13 Jbeta primers. Authors' analysis steps: In a later analysis, 10 million to 11 million of some 80 million unique beta chains occurred in at least two donors. Generated by immunoSEQ multiplex PCR, the TCRdb table keeps only in-frame clones and is missing some. Clone size and V and J calls were adopted from that table, with D and trimming inferred from the DNA. Of about 100,000 clones in the sample, over 55% are singletons; the top ten hold about a sixth.

The rearrangement links TRBV4-3 to TRBJ2-7, with 9 bases matching TRBD2. The sample taken for sequencing was PBMCs. This TCR was sampled from a woman in her late teens or twenties in good health and CMV-seropositive. The CDR3 sequence is CASSQDLAGRSYEQYF. The CDR3, as DNA: TGCGCCAGCAGCCAAGATCTAGCGGGACGCTCCTACGAGCAGTACTTC.